These 13 T cell receptor beta chains were all obtained from the same sample, sequenced in a study of cytotoxic CD8 clonotypes in ibrutinib-treated CLL (dated by TCRdb to the early 2020s). The time point label for this specimen denotes: progressive disease on ibrutinib. Receptor amplification or capture employed the immunoSEQ multiplex PCR assay. TCRdb mirrors the immuneACCESS table, restricted to in-frame sequences. Some clones are absent from its copies; in checked studies, under half trace to an unresolved V gene, and the reason for the others is unknown. The sample data list approximately 70,000 clones, and 80% of these were observed just once. The top ten constitute more than 7.5% of the sample. This specimen consisted of PBMCs, obtained at disease progression, from a patient treated with ibrutinib. These TCRs come from a human donor with chronic lymphocytic leukemia.

The chain recombines TRBV19 with TRBJ2-2; the match to TRBD1 covers 8 bases. With V trimmed by 2 bases and J by 7 bases, 3 bases remained unmatched. This CDR3 comprises 14 residues. Germline-derived CDR1 and CDR2 are LNHDA and SQIVND (reference sequence). The CDR3 coding sequence is TGTGCCAGTAGTATATCAGGGGGCATCGGGGAGCTGTTTTTT. Protein sequence: CASSISGGIGELFF.

The chain uses TRBV6-1 and TRBJ1-2, with 8 bases matching TRBD1. The germline gives CDR1 MNHNS, CDR2 SASEGT. After removal of 3 bases from V and 1 base from J, the junction contained 7 bases not matched to a gene. The CDR3 is 16 amino acids. The CDR3 coding sequence is TGTGCCAGCAGTGAGTTGGCAGGGGGCCTTAACTATGGCTACACCTTC. Protein sequence: CASSELAGGLNYGYTF.

The chain combines TRBV29-1 with TRBJ2-7; 7 nucleotides match TRBD1. Germline trimming cut 2 bases from V and 5 bases from J; bases unmatched to any gene: 12. The CDR3 covers 15 residues. From germline, CDR1 is SQVTM and CDR2 ANQGSEA. The chain's CDR3 is CSVESDDRVSHEQYF. As DNA, the CDR3 is TGCAGCGTTGAATCCGACGACAGGGTCTCTCACGAGCAGTACTTC.

The rearrangement joins TRBV11-2 to TRBJ1-2; TRBD1 matches 7 bases. CDR3 length: 14 amino acids. V lost 7 bases and J lost 4; bases outside the gene matches: 9. CDR1 and CDR2 (germline): SGHAT, FQNNGV. CDR3 DNA: TGTGCCAGCACCGAATTTTCAGGGGGCTATGGCTACACCTTC. This sequence encodes CASTEFSGGYGYTF.

The chain joins TRBV2 to TRBJ2-2; D gene unclear. V was pared by 2 bases and J by 8 bases, with 18 bases between. The CDR3 is made up of 16 amino acids. CDR1 is SNHLY, CDR2 FYNNEI, per germline. CDR3 amino acids: CASSELGRSGGGELFF. As DNA, the CDR3 is TGTGCCAGCAGTGAACTCGGCAGGTCGGGTGGGGGGGAGCTGTTTTTT.

The genes are TRBV30 and TRBJ1-6; D unresolved. This CDR3 has 13 residues. Trimming removed 4 bases at V and 5 bases at J, with 9 bases between. Germline V gene sequence: CDR1 GTSNPN, CDR2 SVGIG (reference sequence). CDR3 nucleotides: TGTGCCTGGATAAGACAAAATAATTCACCCCTCCACTTT. Amino acids: CAWIRQNNSPLHF.

This chain links TRBV29-1 with TRBJ2-1, with D possibly being TRBD2 (7 bases). In germline, CDR1 is SQVTM, CDR2 ANQGSEA. CDR3 length: 13 residues. Trimming took off 5 bases at V and 4 bases at J, with 12 bases between the two ends. The CDR3 DNA reads as TGCAGCGTTAAACAGGGAGGGTACAATGAGCAGTTCTTC. Its translation is CSVKQGGYNEQFF.

DNA for the CDR3: TGTGCCAGCTCACGAAAACGGGAATCTAGCACAGATACGCAGTATTTT. It codes for CASSRKRESSTDTQYF. V and J are TRBV18 and TRBJ2-3, with TRBD2 as a possible D gene (5 bases). Germline CDR1 reads KGHSH; CDR2 reads LQKENI. Trimming shortened V by 4 bases and J by 0 bases, and 14 bases separated the two germline ends. This CDR3 region has 16 residues.

The chain joins TRBV7-8 to TRBJ2-1, with D possibly TRBD2 on 5 matching bases. In germline, CDR1 is SGHVS, CDR2 FQNEAQ. The V end lost 0 bases, the J end lost 0 bases, and 18 bases lay between the germline ends. This CDR3 is built from 19 residues. The CDR3 bases are TGTGCCAGCAGCTTAGCTAGGGTGAGCGGACGTAACTCCTACAATGAGCAGTTCTTC. This translates into CASSLARVSGRNSYNEQFF.

CDR3 bases: TGTGCCAGCAGCTTACCGGCAGGCCTTTTCGAAAAACTGTTTTTT. It translates to CASSLPAGLFEKLFF. The rearrangement joins TRBV7-8 to TRBJ1-4; D unclear. The ends were cut back, 2 bases at V and 8 bases at J, with 15 bases in the middle. Germline CDR1 SGHVS, CDR2 FQNEAQ. This CDR3 has 15 residues.

The chain combines TRBV4-1 with TRBJ2-7; 15 nucleotides agree with TRBD2. The CDR3 sequence is 16 residues long. The V gene end was trimmed by 4 bases and the J gene end by 6 bases; junction bases not matched to a gene: 7. Germline V gene sequence: CDR1 MGHRA, CDR2 YSYEKL. CDR3 nucleotides: TGCGCCAGCAGCCCCGGGACTAGCGGGAGGAAGGGCGAGCAGTACTTC. It codes for CASSPGTSGRKGEQYF.

The chain couples TRBV27 to TRBJ2-2; 9 bases align to TRBD2. The V gene end was trimmed by 7 bases and the J gene end by 1 base; junction bases not matched to a gene: 22. Germline CDR1 reads MNHEY; CDR2 reads SMNVEV (reference sequence). The CDR3 has 21 residues. CDR3 region: CASTADGDSLAGWVNTGELFF. DNA of the CDR3: TGTGCCAGCACCGCTGATGGGGACAGCCTAGCGGGGTGGGTGAACACCGGGGAGCTGTTTTTT.

The chain joins TRBV11-2 to TRBJ2-5, with TRBD2 matching 7 bases. J was trimmed by 3 bases and V by 3 bases; bases with no gene match: 10. Germline V gene sequence: CDR1 SGHAT, CDR2 FQNNGV. The CDR3 covers 16 residues. The CDR3 nucleotides are TGTGCCAGCAGCTTGAGACTAGCAGAAAAGAAAGAGACCCAGTACTTC. Encoded protein: CASSLRLAEKKETQYF.